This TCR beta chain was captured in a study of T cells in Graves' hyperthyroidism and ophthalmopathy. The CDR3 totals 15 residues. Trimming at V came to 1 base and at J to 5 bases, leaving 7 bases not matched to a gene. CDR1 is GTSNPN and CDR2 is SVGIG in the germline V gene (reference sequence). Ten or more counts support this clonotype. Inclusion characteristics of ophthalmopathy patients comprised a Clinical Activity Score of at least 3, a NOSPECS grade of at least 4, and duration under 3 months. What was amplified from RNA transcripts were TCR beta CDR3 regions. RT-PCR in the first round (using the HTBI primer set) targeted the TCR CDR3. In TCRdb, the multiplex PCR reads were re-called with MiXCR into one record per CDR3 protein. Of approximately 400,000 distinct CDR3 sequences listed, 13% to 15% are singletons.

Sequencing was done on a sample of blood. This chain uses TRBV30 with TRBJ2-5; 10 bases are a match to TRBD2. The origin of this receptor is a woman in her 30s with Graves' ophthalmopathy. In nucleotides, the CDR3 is TGTGCCTGGAGTGAGCGGGGGGGCACGGGGGAGACCCAGTACTTC. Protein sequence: CAWSERGGTGETQYF.